This T cell receptor beta chain was captured in a study of CD4 T cells in relation to SARS-CoV-2 and coronaviruses. Looking at the study overall: Convalescent patients had median age 38.5 years, range roughly 20 to 72. The restricting HLA molecule for shared crossreactive spike epitopes was mapped.

This clone was recorded a few times. Its cognate antigen is unknown. Assay used: immunoSEQ multiplex PCR; TCRdb lists only in-frame clones, some missing. This table holds tens of thousands of clones, around 85% found once. Germline-derived CDR1 and CDR2 are LGHNA and YNFKEQ. The germline V and J ends were trimmed by 2 bases and 4 bases, with 12 bases remaining between them. The CDR3 is 15 amino acids. Study results and caveats: Memory recall responses, not primary responses primed in culture, are what the assay detects.

The source material was memory CD4+ T cells from PBMCs. The sequence derives from an adult with COVID-19. V and J are TRBV4-2 and TRBJ1-5; maybe TRBD1 (5 bases). CDR3 bases: TGTGCCAGCAGCCAACTAGGGGATCCTAATCAGCCCCAGCATTTT. Its protein is CASSQLGDPNQPQHF.